The clone carrying this T cell receptor (beta chain) appeared many times. Its antigen remains unidentified. This sample is part of a study of T cells in Graves' hyperthyroidism and ophthalmopathy. Study-wide context: Peripheral blood draws took place at initial diagnosis, ahead of any treatment. Points from the study as a whole: Expanded thyroid clonotypes (above 0.001) were mostly also found in blood.

Each 10 ml fresh peripheral blood draw supplied the PBMCs. The germline V and J ends were trimmed by 5 bases and 2 bases, with 16 bases remaining between them. This CDR3 is built from 15 residues. CDR1 MNHEY and CDR2 SMNVEV come from the germline V gene (reference sequence). Researchers amplified the TCR beta CDR3 regions from RNA transcripts. HTBI primers were used for first-round RT-PCR of the TCR CDR3. TCRdb redid the calling of the multiplex PCR reads with MiXCR, one entry per CDR3 protein. The table records around 340,000 distinct CDR3 sequences, roughly a sixth of them present only once. The origin of this receptor is a woman in her thirties with Graves' hyperthyroidism that later progressed to Graves' ophthalmopathy. V usage is TRBV27 and J usage is TRBJ2-7, with no clear D. Sequences were obtained from blood. The CDR3 DNA follows: TGTGCCAGCAGTCCCGGAGTTCTGTCAACCTACGAGCAGTACTTC. Translating it yields CASSPGVLSTYEQYF.